This TCR beta chain comes out of a study of blood T cell repertoires in COVID-19. About the research overall: Donors in the United States, Italy and Spain gave samples during acute or convalescent COVID-19. T cells, B-cell-depleted T cells, or PBMCs provided the cDNA or gDNA that served as material.

Profiling relied on immunoSEQ multiplex PCR, and the TCRdb table lists in-frame clones only, not all of them. The table lists about 190,000 clones, about 87% of them singletons. Per the germline V gene, CDR1 is LGHNA and CDR2 is YNFKEQ. Deletions cut 4 bases from V and 7 bases from J, with 13 bases between. This CDR3 has 14 residues. The receptor was isolated from a woman aged 25 to 39 with acute or convalescent COVID-19. Sequencing was performed on peripheral blood. V and J are TRBV4-2 and TRBJ1-4; unclear D gene. CDR3 sequence reads: CASSLGREREKLFF. Written as DNA, the CDR3 is TGTGCCAGCAGCCTTGGGAGGGAGCGTGAAAAACTGTTTTTT.